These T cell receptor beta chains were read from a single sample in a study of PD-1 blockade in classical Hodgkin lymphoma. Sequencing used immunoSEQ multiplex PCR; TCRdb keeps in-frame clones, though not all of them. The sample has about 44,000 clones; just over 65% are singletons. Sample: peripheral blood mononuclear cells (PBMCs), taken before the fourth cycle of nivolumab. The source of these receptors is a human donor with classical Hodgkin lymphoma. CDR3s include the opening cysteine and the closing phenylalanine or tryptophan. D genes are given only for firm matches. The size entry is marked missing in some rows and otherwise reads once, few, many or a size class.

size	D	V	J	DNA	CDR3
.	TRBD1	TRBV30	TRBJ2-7	TGTGCCTGGAGTGGCGGGACAGGGAAGGCGATCCAGTACTTC	CAWSGGTGKAIQYF
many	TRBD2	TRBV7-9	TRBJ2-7	TGTGCCAGCAGCTCGGGGGGAGGAAGCTACGAGCAGTACTTC	CASSSGGGSYEQYF
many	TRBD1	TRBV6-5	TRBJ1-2	TGTGCCAGCAGTACGCAGGGACAGGGGCTATTGGGCTACACCTTC	CASSTQGQGLLGYTF
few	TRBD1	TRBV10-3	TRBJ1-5	TGTGCCATCAGTAGGGACAGGGATCAGCCCCAGCATTTT	CAISRDRDQPQHF
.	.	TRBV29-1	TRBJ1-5	TGCAGCGTTGGCGGGGGGAGCAATCAGCCCCAGCATTTT	CSVGGGSNQPQHF
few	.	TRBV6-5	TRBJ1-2	TGTGCCAGCACTCGGGCGGGAGACTACACCTTC	CASTRAGDYTF
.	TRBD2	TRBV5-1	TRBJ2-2	TGCGCCAGCAGCCTCTCGACTAGCAGCACCGGGGAGCTGTTTTTT	CASSLSTSSTGELFF
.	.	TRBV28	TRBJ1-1	TGTGCCAGCAGTTCGTACGGGTCGACGACTGAAGCTTTCTTT	CASSSYGSTTEAFF
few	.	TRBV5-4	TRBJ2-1	TGTGCCAGCAGCTTATCAACGGGGGTCTACAATGAGCAGTTCTTC	CASSLSTGVYNEQFF
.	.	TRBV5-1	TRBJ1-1	TGCGCCAGCAGCTTGGAGCCGTTGAACACTGAAGCTTTCTTT	CASSLEPLNTEAFF
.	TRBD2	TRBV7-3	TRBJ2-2	TGTGCCAGCAGCTTCCTGGCTAGCGGGAGGGCGGCCACCGGGGAGCTGTTTTTT	CASSFLASGRAATGELFF
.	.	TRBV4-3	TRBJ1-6	TGCGCCAGCAGCCAAGATCTAGCCCTGGCACCCCTCCACTTT	CASSQDLALAPLHF
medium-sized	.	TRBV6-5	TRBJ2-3	TGTGCCAGCAGTTACTCAGGGAGGGGGCTTACAGATACGCAGTATTTT	CASSYSGRGLTDTQYF
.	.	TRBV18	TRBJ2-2	TGTGCCAGCTCACCAAAACCCAGCACCGGGGAGCTGTTTTTT	CASSPKPSTGELFF
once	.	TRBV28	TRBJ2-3	TGTGCCAGCAGTGGGGGTGGACGAAGAACAGATACGCAGTATTTT	CASSGGGRRTDTQYF
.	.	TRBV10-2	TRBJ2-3	TGCGCCAGCAGTGACCAGACAGGCGATACGCAGTATTTT	CASSDQTGDTQYF